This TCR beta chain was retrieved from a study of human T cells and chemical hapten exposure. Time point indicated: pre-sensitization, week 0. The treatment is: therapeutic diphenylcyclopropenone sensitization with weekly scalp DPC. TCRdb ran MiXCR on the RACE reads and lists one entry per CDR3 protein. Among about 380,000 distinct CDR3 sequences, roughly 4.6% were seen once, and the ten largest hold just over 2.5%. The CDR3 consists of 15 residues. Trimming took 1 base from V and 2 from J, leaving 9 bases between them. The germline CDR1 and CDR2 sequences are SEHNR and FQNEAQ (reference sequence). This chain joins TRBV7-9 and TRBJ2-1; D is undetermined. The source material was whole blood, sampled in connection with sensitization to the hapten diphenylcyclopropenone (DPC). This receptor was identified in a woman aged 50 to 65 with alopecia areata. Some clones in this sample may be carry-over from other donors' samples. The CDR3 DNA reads TGTGCCAGCAGCTTAGGACGGACCCCCTACAATGAGCAGTTCTTC. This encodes CASSLGRTPYNEQFF.